These 21 T cell receptor beta chains came from one sample sequenced in a study of blood T cell repertoires in COVID-19. Only in-frame clones appear in the TCRdb table, and some are missing; sequencing was by immunoSEQ multiplex PCR. Among over 150,000 clones listed, 80% to 85% were seen once. The material sequenced was peripheral blood. These receptors were collected from a woman aged 40 to 55 with COVID-19, enrolled during active disease.

This clone was seen repeatedly, ten times or more. The V gene is TRBV29-1, the J gene TRBJ2-7; no clear D gene. V gave up 5 bases and J gave up 7 bases, with 15 bases separating them. This CDR3 is 12 amino acids long. The germline gives CDR1 SQVTM, CDR2 ANQGSEA. The CDR3 DNA sequence: TGCAGCGTTTCCCCAGAGGTCGGAGAGCAGTACTTC. The encoded protein is CSVSPEVGEQYF.

The chain couples TRBV6-5 to TRBJ1-6, with a possible D match to TRBD1 (6 bases). The CDR3 is made up of 14 amino acids. Germline values: CDR1 MNHEY, CDR2 SVGAGI. V shed 6 bases and J shed 5 bases, with 11 bases lying between them. CDR3 coding DNA: TGTGCCAGCAGGCCCGGACAGAATAATTCACCCCTCCACTTT. This translates into CASRPGQNNSPLHF.

This clone was detected a few times. The chain recombines TRBV28 with TRBJ1-1; TRBD1 aligns across 8 bases. The germline V gene has CDR1 MDHEN and CDR2 SYDVKM. V gave up 9 bases and J gave up 9 bases; unmatched junction bases: 9. The CDR3 totals 12 residues. CDR3 in amino acids: CASTGGGWKAFF. CDR3 nucleotides: TGTGCCAGTACAGGGGGGGGGTGGAAAGCTTTCTTT.

V and J are TRBV15 and TRBJ1-4, with D tentatively TRBD1 (6 bases). V dropped 5 bases and J dropped 4 bases, with 11 bases sitting between them. Per the germline V gene, CDR1 is LNHNV and CDR2 is YYDKDF (reference sequence). The CDR3 runs to 14 residues. The CDR3 bases are TGTGCCACCAGCCCCCGGACAGTTAATGAAAAACTGTTTTTT. This sequence encodes CATSPRTVNEKLFF.

This sequence joins TRBV28 and TRBJ2-7, with TRBD2 as a possible D gene (5 bases). This CDR3 contains 17 residues. Germline CDR1 reads MDHEN; CDR2 reads SYDVKM. Between the trimmed V and J ends, which lost 4 bases and 2 bases, there was a span of 21 bases. CDR3: CASSSLAHIRAPYEQYF. The DNA for the CDR3 is TGTGCCAGCAGTTCTCTAGCCCACATAAGGGCCCCCTACGAGCAGTACTTC.

The rearrangement links TRBV19 to TRBJ2-2; 9 bases align to TRBD2. Unmatched junction bases numbered 10, after V lost 6 bases and J lost 5 bases. CDR1 and CDR2 (germline): LNHDA, SQIVND (reference sequence). The CDR3 extends over 16 amino acids. The CDR3 here is CASRDPAGGRTGELFF. CDR3 DNA: TGTGCCAGTAGAGATCCAGCGGGGGGAAGGACCGGGGAGCTGTTTTTT.

J is TRBJ2-2 and V is TRBV7-9; maybe TRBD2 (5 bases). Germline V gene data show CDR1 as SEHNR and CDR2 as FQNEAQ (reference sequence). The CDR3 extends over 14 amino acids. The V end was cut by 5 bases, the J end by 6 bases, with 13 bases between. DNA for the CDR3: TGTGCCAGCAGCGAGGGCTGGAGTTCCGGGGAGCTGTTTTTT. Translating it yields CASSEGWSSGELFF.

The rearrangement links TRBV7-6 to TRBJ1-2; 11 bases align to TRBD1. J gave up 3 bases and V 0 bases, and 3 bases lay outside the gene matches. Per the germline V gene, CDR1 is SGHVS and CDR2 is FNYEAQ. The CDR3 has 16 residues. The CDR3 DNA reads as TGTGCCAGCAGCTTAGCGGGACAGGGGGATCACTATGGCTACACCTTC. It codes for CASSLAGQGDHYGYTF.

The rearrangement joins TRBV5-1 to TRBJ2-7, with TRBD2 identical over 11 bases. The CDR3 is made up of 14 amino acids. The J segment lost 2 bases and the V segment lost 4 bases, leaving 2 bases of the junction unmatched. Germline V gene sequence: CDR1 SGHRS, CDR2 YFSETQ. The CDR3 DNA reads as TGCGCCAGCAGCCAGGGACTAGCGGCCTACGAGCAGTACTTC. This sequence encodes CASSQGLAAYEQYF.

The chain carries TRBV4-1 and TRBJ2-5; tentative D call: TRBD2 (6 bases). Germline V gene sequence: CDR1 MGHRA, CDR2 YSYEKL. Trimming pared 4 bases from V and 2 bases from J, leaving 14 bases between. The CDR3 covers 15 residues. CDR3 bases: TGCGCCAGCAGCCCCACGGACTACCCGCAAGAGACCCAGTACTTC. Amino acid sequence: CASSPTDYPQETQYF.

The genes are TRBV5-1 and TRBJ1-2; D possibly corresponds to TRBD1 (5 bases). This CDR3 spans 15 amino acids. V shed 0 bases and J shed 1 base, with 10 bases lying between them. Germline V gene lookup returns CDR1 SGHRS and CDR2 YFSETQ. In DNA, the CDR3 is TGCGCCAGCAGCTTGGGGGGACTCAGTAACTATGGCTACACCTTC. Residues: CASSLGGLSNYGYTF.

The chain has TRBV11-2 and TRBJ2-7; TRBD2 agrees at 9 bases. V shed 4 bases, J shed 5 bases, and the junction held 9 bases outside the gene matches. Germline CDR1 is SGHAT and CDR2 is FQNNGV. The CDR3 spans 15 residues. The CDR3 nucleotides read TGTGCCAGCAGCTATCCAGCGGGAGGTATGAACGAGCAGTACTTC. This encodes CASSYPAGGMNEQYF.

The chain joins TRBV10-3 to TRBJ1-6, with 8 bases fitting TRBD1. Germline V gene data show CDR1 as ENHRY and CDR2 as SYGVKD. V gave up 2 bases and J gave up 6 bases; unmatched junction bases: 6. The CDR3 has 16 amino acids. In nucleotides, the CDR3 is TGTGCCATCAGTGAGCCCAGGGGGCTAGGTAATTCACCCCTCCACTTT. Amino acids: CAISEPRGLGNSPLHF.

The gene calls are TRBV6-5 and TRBJ1-1; D is perhaps TRBD1 (6 bases). Germline lookup yields CDR1 MNHEY and CDR2 SVGAGI. This CDR3 contains 13 residues. Here the CDR3 DNA reads TGTCCCGGGGGGCCGGGGATGAACACTGAAGCTTTCTTT. Amino acid sequence: CPGGPGMNTEAFF.

The V gene is TRBV18, the J gene TRBJ2-5; D is unresolved. The CDR3 is 15 residues long. The V end was cut by 0 bases, the J end by 1 base, with 9 bases between. In germline, CDR1 is KGHSH, CDR2 LQKENI. CDR3: CASSPPGRLQETQYF. The CDR3, as DNA: TGTGCCAGCTCACCACCGGGCAGGCTCCAAGAGACCCAGTACTTC.

This chain connects TRBV6-1 to TRBJ1-5; 9 bases are shared with TRBD1. Germline trimming cut 2 bases from V and 5 bases from J; bases unmatched to any gene: 4. CDR3 length equals 15 residues. Germline CDR1 reads MNHNS; CDR2 reads SASEGT. DNA of the CDR3: TGTGCCAGCAGTGAAATGGACAGGGGAGATCAGCCCCAGCATTTT. Amino acids: CASSEMDRGDQPQHF.

The chain carries TRBV5-4 and TRBJ2-5; 7 bases map to TRBD1. There are 13 residues in the CDR3. Germline CDR1 is SGHNT and CDR2 is YYREEE (reference sequence). V lost 5 bases and J lost 5; bases outside the gene matches: 6. CDR3 nucleotide sequence: TGTGCCAGCAGGACAGGGCTTTGGGAGACCCAGTACTTC. Its protein product is CASRTGLWETQYF. The whole variable domain, remainder taken from reference TRBV5-4 and TRBJ2-5, is ETGVTQSPTHLIKTRGQQVTLRCSSQSGHNTVSWYQQALGQGPQFIFQYYREEENGRGNFPPRFSGLQFPNYSSELNVNALELDDSALYLCASRTGLWETQYFGPGTRLLVL.

The DNA for the CDR3 is TGTGCCAGCAGCTTGGCGACAGGCATCAATCAGCCCCAGCATTTT. Encoded protein: CASSLATGINQPQHF. This chain connects TRBV5-6 to TRBJ1-5; TRBD1 might be the D (6 bases). The ends were cut back, 0 bases at V and 3 bases at J, with 10 bases in the middle. CDR1 and CDR2 (germline): SGHDT, YYEEEE. The CDR3 covers 15 residues. The full variable domain, completed using reference TRBV5-6 and TRBJ1-5, is DAGVTQSPTHLIKTRGQQVTLRCSPKSGHDTVSWYQQALGQGPQFIFQYYEEEERQRGNFPDRFSGHQFPNYSSELNVNALLLGDSALYLCASSLATGINQPQHFGDGTRLSIL.

This chain links TRBV21-1 with TRBJ2-3; the D call in the table, TRBD1, was not verified against the DNA. TRBV21-1 is reported as a pseudogene. CDR3 length: 15 amino acids. CDR3 bases: TGTGCCAGCAGCAAATTCGACAGCCGGCCAGATACGCAGTATTTT. Translation: CASSKFDSRPDTQYF.

This chain uses TRBV27 with TRBJ1-4; a weak D match, TRBD1 (5 bases). The CDR3 covers 16 residues. Germline V lookup: CDR1 MNHEY, CDR2 SMNVEV (reference sequence). V lost 7 bases and J 8 bases, leaving 23 bases between the germline ends. In DNA, the CDR3 is TGTGCCAGCAAGAGCGCCCAGGGATGGGCTGGGGAAAAACTGTTTTTT. Translation: CASKSAQGWAGEKLFF.

The J gene is TRBJ2-5, the V gene TRBV4-1; TRBD1 aligns across 8 bases. The length of the CDR3 is 18 residues. The V segment lost 0 bases and the J segment 1 base; nucleotides outside the gene matches: 10. Germline V gives CDR1 MGHRA, CDR2 YSYEKL. The CDR3 sequence is CASSQEGTGPRGQETQYF. Written as DNA, the CDR3 is TGCGCCAGCAGCCAAGAGGGGACAGGCCCTAGGGGCCAAGAGACCCAGTACTTC.